The source of this T cell receptor (beta chain) is a study of T cells after yellow fever vaccination. As for the study in general: Preparation of the low-cell-number fractions used SMART-Seq v4 Ultra Low Input.

CDR1 and CDR2 from the germline V gene are SEHNR and FQNEAQ (reference sequence). CDR3 length: 15 residues. V shed 2 bases, J shed 4 bases, and the junction held 7 bases outside the gene matches. Study-wide findings and caveats: Just a small share of clonotypes turned up in the CD4 compartment as well as the CD8 compartment.

TCRdb itself ran the 5' RACE reads through MiXCR, one entry per CDR3 protein. The sample lists 300,000 to 400,000 distinct CDR3 sequences, around 10% occurring once. This clonotype was counted only a few times. Its antigen is undetermined. The rearrangement links TRBV7-9 to TRBJ2-7; TRBD2 matches 8 bases. This material consisted of CD4+ T cells sorted from PBMCs, taken 45 days after the yellow fever booster vaccination. This clonotype was sampled from a man younger than 30 who received the YFV17D yellow fever vaccine. The CDR3 is CASSLLVGGAYEQYF. CDR3 DNA: TGTGCCAGCAGCTTACTGGTCGGGGGGGCATACGAGCAGTACTTC.